The T cell receptor (beta chain) under discussion was sequenced for a study of post-analysis software for immune sequencing data. General observations from the study: TRBV segments more frequent in patients than in controls numbered roughly 5 and included TRBV5-6, TRBV5-1 and TRBV20-1.

V was pared by 4 bases and J by 4 bases, with 8 bases of the junction left unmatched. Germline CDR1 is MDHEN and CDR2 is SYDVKM. The CDR3 contains 16 residues. About this clonotype itself: No antigen is known for it.

Every TCR beta cDNA library bore unique molecular identifiers. Via MiXCR, TCRdb re-called the PCR reads, giving one row per CDR3 protein. The repertoire has fewer than 900,000 distinct CDR3 sequences, just over 45% of them found once; the top ten carry over 4.5%. The specimen was blood. The receptor's source is a girl between 5 and 17 years old with multiple sclerosis. This chain joins TRBV28 and TRBJ2-5; 11 bases map to TRBD2. In DNA form, the CDR3 reads TGTGCCAGCAGTTCGACTAGCGGGATAGAGGGAGAGACCCAGTACTTC. Translation gives CASSSTSGIEGETQYF.